Below are 6 T cell receptor beta chains sequenced from a single sample in a study of CD4 and CD8 cells across lung adenocarcinoma regions. From the PCR reads, TCRdb called clonotypes with MiXCR, one entry per CDR3 protein. The repertoire holds 10,000 to 15,000 distinct CDR3 sequences, with around half as singletons. Source material: CD8+ T cells from the margin of a lung tumor. Source of these receptors: a female donor with lung adenocarcinoma. The CD4 and CD8 labels of this study may be unreliable.

This chain joins TRBV19 and TRBJ1-5; D is uncertain. Germline assignment: CDR1 LNHDA and CDR2 SQIVND (reference sequence). Trimming left V 2 bases short and J 6 bases short, with 11 bases between. The CDR3 totals 14 residues. CDR3 sequence: CASSIREVSQPQHF. In nucleotides, the CDR3 is TGTGCCAGTAGTATAAGGGAAGTATCTCAGCCCCAGCATTTT.

The V gene is TRBV6-1, the J gene TRBJ2-3; 15 nucleotides agree with TRBD2. V lost 5 bases, J lost 9 bases, and 12 bases stayed unmatched. CDR3 length equals 17 residues. In germline, CDR1 is MNHNS, CDR2 SASEGT. CDR3 coding DNA: TGTGCCAGCAGTCGAGGACTAGCGGGGGGGAGCACCGGGACGCAGTATTTT. It encodes CASSRGLAGGSTGTQYF.

This sequence joins TRBV7-3 and TRBJ2-6; TRBD1 might be the D (6 bases). The germline gives CDR1 SGHTA, CDR2 FQGTGA. Trimming took off 5 bases at V and 4 bases at J, with 15 bases between the two ends. The CDR3 length is 16 residues. CDR3 DNA: TGTGCCAGCAGCCCTAACAGGGTAGCAGGGGCCAACGTCCTGACTTTC. It is translated as CASSPNRVAGANVLTF. The whole variable domain, filled in from reference TRBV7-3 and TRBJ2-6, reads GAGVSQTPSNKVTEKGKYVELRCDPISGHTALYWYRQSLGQGPEFLIYFQGTGAADDSGLPNDRFFAVRPEGSVSTLKIQRTERGDSAVYLCASSPNRVAGANVLTFGAGSRLTVL.

A word on this clonotype: One end of the junction varies from germline; a read error may be responsible. This chain joins TRBV6-4 and TRBJ2-1, with 8 positions matching TRBD2. The DNA end favors TRBJ2-3, so the J call may be wrong. The germline V gene has CDR1 MRHNA and CDR2 SNTAGT. The CDR3 is made up of 15 amino acids. The CDR3 DNA is TGTGCCAGGAGTGTCGGGGGGGTGACCTCCAATGAGCAGTATTTT. This sequence encodes CARSVGGVTSNEQYF.

This clonotype came up many times. V and J are TRBV12-3 or TRBV12-4 and TRBJ1-1; D gene ambiguous. The CDR3 is made up of 17 amino acids. The ends were cut back, 7 bases at V and 1 base at J, with 22 bases in the middle. CDR3: CASTSRRAGARNTEAFF. The CDR3, as DNA: TGTGCCAGCACAAGTCGCCGGGCAGGAGCCAGGAACACTGAAGCTTTCTTT.

This clonotype was detected ten times or more. V is TRBV27 and J is TRBJ2-6; D call uncertain. Trimming removed 3 bases from V and 0 bases from J, with 9 bases in between. This CDR3 region has 16 residues. Germline CDR1 is MNHEY and CDR2 is SMNVEV (reference sequence). Here the CDR3 DNA reads TGTGCCAGCAGTTTTGTTGTTCACTCTGGGGCCAACGTCCTGACTTTC. This translates into CASSFVVHSGANVLTF.